One sample yielded the 16 T cell receptor beta chains listed below, sequenced in a study of PD-1 blockade in classical Hodgkin lymphoma. Sequenced by immunoSEQ multiplex PCR; TCRdb stores in-frame clones only, minus some. The profile shows under 40,000 clones, over 65% of them singletons. Every patient relapsed after autologous stem cell transplantation, and brentuximab vedotin exposure varied. Sequenced material: peripheral blood mononuclear cells (PBMCs), taken before the second cycle of nivolumab. The source of these receptors is a human donor with classical Hodgkin lymphoma.

The CDR3 bases are TGTGCCACTCGCCAGGTGCCCTCCTACGAGCAGTACTTC. Translation: CATRQVPSYEQYF. The chain carries TRBV27 and TRBJ2-7; no clear D. CDR3 size: 13 residues. Germline CDR1 is MNHEY and CDR2 is SMNVEV (reference sequence). The V end was cut by 10 bases, the J end by 0 bases, with 13 bases between.

V is TRBV5-4 and J is TRBJ1-1; D is uncertain. V lost 0 bases and J 0 bases, leaving 6 bases between the germline ends. This CDR3 is built from 14 residues. Germline V CDR1 and CDR2: SGHNT, YYREEE (reference sequence). The CDR3 DNA reads as TGTGCCAGCAGCTTGGGTCTATTGAACACTGAAGCTTTCTTT. Residues: CASSLGLLNTEAFF.

This clone came up a few times. The chain links TRBV4-3 to TRBJ1-4, with 8 bases lining up with TRBD1. The CDR3 spans 17 residues. V lost 3 bases to trimming and J lost 7 bases; unmatched junction nucleotides: 13. The germline V gene has CDR1 LGHNA and CDR2 YSLEER. CDR3 sequence: CASSHNPPGGEGEKLFF. As DNA, the CDR3 is TGCGCCAGCAGCCACAACCCCCCAGGGGGCGAGGGTGAAAAACTGTTTTTT.

The chain links TRBV9 to TRBJ2-5; D may be TRBD1 or TRBD2 (5 bases each). Germline V lookup: CDR1 SGDLS, CDR2 YYNGEE. Between the trimmed V and J ends, which lost 0 bases and 5 bases, there was a span of 14 bases. This CDR3 has 15 amino acids. This chain's CDR3 is CASSVGDGATETQYF. CDR3 DNA sequence: TGTGCCAGCAGCGTAGGTGACGGGGCCACCGAGACCCAGTACTTC.

The chain carries TRBV7-9 and TRBJ1-2; 7 nucleotides match TRBD1. The CDR3 sequence is 14 residues long. Germline lookup yields CDR1 SEHNR and CDR2 FQNEAQ (reference sequence). V shed 5 bases, J shed 4 bases, and the junction held 7 bases outside the gene matches. The CDR3 bases are TGTGCCAGCAGCAGTGGACAGGCCGTCTATGGCTACACCTTC. Amino acid sequence: CASSSGQAVYGYTF. Drawing the rest from reference TRBV7-9 and TRBJ1-2, the complete variable domain is DTGVSQNPRHKITKRGQNVTFRCDPISEHNRLYWYRQTLGQGPEFLTYFQNEAQLEKSRLLSDRFSAERPKGSFSTLEIQRTEQGDSAMYLCASSSGQAVYGYTFGSGTRLTVV.

The rearrangement uses TRBV27 and TRBJ2-3; 11 nucleotides match TRBD2. The CDR3 is 17 residues long. V dropped 0 bases and J dropped 5; count of bases not matched to a gene: 7. The germline V gene has CDR1 MNHEY and CDR2 SMNVEV (reference sequence). DNA for the CDR3: TGTGCCAGCAGTTTATCACTAGCGGGGGTCGGGGGAGATACGCAGTATTTT. This codes for CASSLSLAGVGGDTQYF.

The chain uses TRBV5-1 and TRBJ1-1; TRBD1 is a possible D gene (5 bases). This CDR3 has 15 amino acids. CDR1 and CDR2 from the germline V gene are SGHRS and YFSETQ. V lost 0 bases, J lost 5 bases, and 14 bases lay in between. The CDR3 DNA follows: TGCGCCAGCAGCTTGGTGCAGGGCATTGGGACTGAAGCTTTCTTT. It yields the protein CASSLVQGIGTEAFF.

The chain employs TRBV19 and TRBJ1-1, with a weak D call TRBD1 (5 bases). V dropped 4 bases and J dropped 6 bases, with 18 bases sitting between them. Looked up from germline, CDR1 is LNHDA and CDR2 is SQIVND (reference sequence). The CDR3 is 15 residues long. CDR3 sequence: CASSRGPGVIPEAFF. The CDR3 DNA reads as TGTGCCAGTAGTAGGGGTCCGGGGGTGATACCTGAAGCTTTCTTT. The full variable domain, rest sourced from reference TRBV19 and TRBJ1-1, is DGGITQSPKYLFRKEGQNVTLSCEQNLNHDAMYWYRQDPGQGLRLIYYSQIVNDFQKGDIAEGYSVSREKKESFPLTVTSAQKNPTAFYLCASSRGPGVIPEAFFGQGTRLTVV.

The chain is built from TRBV11-2 and TRBJ1-2; perhaps TRBD1 as D (5 bases). This CDR3 is built from 16 residues. CDR1 and CDR2 (germline): SGHAT, FQNNGV. Trimming stripped 4 bases from V and 8 bases from J, with 23 bases between. CDR3 bases: TGTGCCAGCAGCTCTCTCCGGGACCGCCAGAATGAGGGCTACACCTTC. Amino acid sequence: CASSSLRDRQNEGYTF.

J is TRBJ2-5 and V is TRBV4-2, with D possibly called TRBD1 or TRBD2 (7 bases each). This CDR3 has 16 residues. V lost 0 bases and J 5 bases, leaving 16 bases between the germline ends. The germline V gene encodes CDR1 LGHNA and CDR2 YNFKEQ. The CDR3 region is CASSQDWGGQLETQYF. The CDR3 coding sequence is TGTGCCAGCAGCCAAGATTGGGGGGGACAGTTGGAGACCCAGTACTTC.

The V call is TRBV4-3, the J call TRBJ2-7, with D unclear. Germline V gene data show CDR1 as LGHNA and CDR2 as YSLEER. The CDR3 loop spans 15 amino acids. V lost 0 bases, J lost 3 bases, and 12 bases lay in between. In DNA form, the CDR3 reads TGCGCCAGCAGCCAAGATTACGGCCCCGTCTACGAGCAGTACTTC. This translates into CASSQDYGPVYEQYF.

V is TRBV6-6 and J is TRBJ1-1, with a possible D match to TRBD1 (5 bases). The CDR3 runs to 13 residues. The germline CDR1 and CDR2 sequences are MNHNY and SVGAGI (reference sequence). Trimming shortened V by 7 bases and J by 5 bases, and 14 bases separated the two germline ends. The DNA of the CDR3 is TGTGCCAGCAAAAAAGGGGAAAGAACTGAAGCTTTCTTT. Its protein is CASKKGERTEAFF.

The chain couples TRBV5-6 to TRBJ2-7, with 7 bases that match TRBD1. The junction had 10 bases not matched to a gene; V was cut back by 2 bases and J by 2 bases. Germline loops: CDR1 SGHDT, CDR2 YYEEEE. This CDR3 has 16 amino acids. This CDR3 is CASSFQSGTDAYEQYF. As DNA, the CDR3 is TGTGCCAGCAGCTTCCAGTCCGGGACAGACGCCTACGAGCAGTACTTC.

The V call is TRBV30, the J call TRBJ2-4, with a possible D match to TRBD1 (5 bases). CDR1 is GTSNPN and CDR2 is SVGIG in the germline V gene (reference sequence). This CDR3 is 13 amino acids long. Deletions cut 5 bases from V and 8 bases from J, with 16 bases between. The CDR3, as DNA: TGTGCCTGGGGGAATGAGGACATGTACATTCAGTACTTC. Its translation: CAWGNEDMYIQYF.

This clone was found a few times. This chain links TRBV6-9 with TRBJ2-5, with 11 positions matching TRBD1. Germline assignment: CDR1 MNHGY and CDR2 SVAAGI. This CDR3 is built from 18 residues. J was trimmed by 5 bases and V by 2 bases; bases with no gene match: 13. In DNA, the CDR3 is TGTGCCAGCAGTTATCTAACCCTTTGGACAGGGGGCGACGAGACCCAGTACTTC. Encoded protein: CASSYLTLWTGGDETQYF.

V and J are TRBV13 and TRBJ1-2; 7 positions match TRBD1. J gave up 6 bases and V 6 bases, and 10 bases lay outside the gene matches. Germline-derived CDR1 and CDR2 are PRHDT and FYEKMQ (reference sequence). The CDR3 covers 14 residues. CDR3 amino acids: CASSPLGTGDGYTF. CDR3 sequence (DNA): TGTGCCAGCAGTCCCCTGGGAACAGGGGATGGCTACACCTTC.